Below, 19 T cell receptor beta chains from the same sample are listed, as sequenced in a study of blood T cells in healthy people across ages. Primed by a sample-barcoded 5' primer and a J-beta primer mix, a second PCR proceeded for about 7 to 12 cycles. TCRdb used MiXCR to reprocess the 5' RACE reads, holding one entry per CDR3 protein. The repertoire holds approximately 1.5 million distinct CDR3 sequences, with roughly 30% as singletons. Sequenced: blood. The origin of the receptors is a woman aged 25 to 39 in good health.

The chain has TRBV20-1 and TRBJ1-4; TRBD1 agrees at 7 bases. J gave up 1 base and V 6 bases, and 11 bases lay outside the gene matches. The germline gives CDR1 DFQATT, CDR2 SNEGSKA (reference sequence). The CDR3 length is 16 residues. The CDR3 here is CSAAVGTVGTNEKLFF. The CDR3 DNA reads TGCAGTGCGGCCGTCGGGACAGTGGGAACTAATGAAAAACTGTTTTTT.

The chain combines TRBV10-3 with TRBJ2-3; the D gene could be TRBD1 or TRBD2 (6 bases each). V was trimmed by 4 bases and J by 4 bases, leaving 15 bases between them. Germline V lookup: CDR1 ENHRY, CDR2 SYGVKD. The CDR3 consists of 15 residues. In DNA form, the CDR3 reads TGTGCCATCAGTGGGGGGGCAGGGTTGGCAGATACGCAGTATTTT. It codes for CAISGGAGLADTQYF.

This CDR3 reads CASSWRRETQYF. The CDR3 DNA is TGCGCCAGCAGCTGGCGTCGGGAGACCCAGTACTTC. J is TRBJ2-7 and V is TRBV5-1; D is unclear. The J call may not be correct, given that the DNA end is closer to TRBJ2-5. Germline assignment: CDR1 SGHRS and CDR2 YFSETQ. The CDR3 covers 12 residues.

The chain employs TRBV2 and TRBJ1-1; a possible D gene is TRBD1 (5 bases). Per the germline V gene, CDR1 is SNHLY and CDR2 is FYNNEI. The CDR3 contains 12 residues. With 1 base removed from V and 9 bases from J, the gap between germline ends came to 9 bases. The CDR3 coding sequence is TGTGCCAGCAGTGAAGGGGGGAACAAAGCTTTCTTT. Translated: CASSEGGNKAFF.

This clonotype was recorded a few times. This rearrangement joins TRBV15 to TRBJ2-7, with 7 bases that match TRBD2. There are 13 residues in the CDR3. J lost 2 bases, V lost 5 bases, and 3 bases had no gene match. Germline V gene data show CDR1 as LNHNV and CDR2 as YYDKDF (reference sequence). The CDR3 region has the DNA TGTGCCACCAGCGGGGGACTACCCTACGAGCAGTACTTC. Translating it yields CATSGGLPYEQYF.

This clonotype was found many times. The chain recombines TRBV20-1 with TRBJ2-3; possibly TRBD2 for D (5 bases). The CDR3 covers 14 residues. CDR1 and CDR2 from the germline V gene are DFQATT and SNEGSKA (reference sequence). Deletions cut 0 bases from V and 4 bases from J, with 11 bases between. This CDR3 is CSARDRTSSDTQYF. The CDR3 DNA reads TGCAGTGCTAGAGACAGGACTTCGTCAGATACGCAGTATTTT.

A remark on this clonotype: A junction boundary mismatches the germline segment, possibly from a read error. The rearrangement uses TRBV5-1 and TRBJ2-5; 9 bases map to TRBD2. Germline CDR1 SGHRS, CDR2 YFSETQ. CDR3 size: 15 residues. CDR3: CASSTKREAPETQCF. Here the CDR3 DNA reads TGCGCCAGCAGTACAAAGCGGGAGGCGCCAGAGACCCAGTGCTTC.

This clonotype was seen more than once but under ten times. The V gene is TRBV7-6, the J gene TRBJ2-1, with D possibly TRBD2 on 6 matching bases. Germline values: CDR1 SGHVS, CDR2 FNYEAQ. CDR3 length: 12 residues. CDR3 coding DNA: TGTGTATGCGGGGTGCCCTACAATGAGCAGTTCTTC. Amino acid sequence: CVCGVPYNEQFF. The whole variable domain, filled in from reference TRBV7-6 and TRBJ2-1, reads GAGVSQSPRYKVTKRGQDVALRCDPISGHVSLYWYRQALGQGPEFLTYFNYEAQQDKSGLPNDRFSAERPEGSISTLTIQRTEQRDSAMYRCVCGVPYNEQFFGPGTRLTVL.

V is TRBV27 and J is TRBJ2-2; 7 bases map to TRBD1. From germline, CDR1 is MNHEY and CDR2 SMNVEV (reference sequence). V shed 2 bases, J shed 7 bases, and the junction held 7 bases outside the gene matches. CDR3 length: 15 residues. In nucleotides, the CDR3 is TGTGCCAGCAGTTTAACAGGGGCAAAGGACGGGGAGCTGTTTTTT. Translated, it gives CASSLTGAKDGELFF.

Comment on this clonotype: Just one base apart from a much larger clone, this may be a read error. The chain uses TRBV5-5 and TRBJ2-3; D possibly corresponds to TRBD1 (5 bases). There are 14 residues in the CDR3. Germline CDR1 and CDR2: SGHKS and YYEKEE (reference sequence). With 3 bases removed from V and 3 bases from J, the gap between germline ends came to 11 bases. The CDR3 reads CASSCRQTTDTQYF. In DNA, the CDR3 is TGTGCCAGCAGCTGCCGACAGACTACAGATACGCAGTATTTT. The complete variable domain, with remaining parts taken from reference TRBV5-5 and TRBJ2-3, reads DAGVTQSPTHLIKTRGQQVTLRCSPISGHKSVSWYQQVLGQGPQFIFQYYEKEERGRGNFPDRFSARQFPNYSSELNVNALLLGDSALYLCASSCRQTTDTQYFGPGTRLTVL.

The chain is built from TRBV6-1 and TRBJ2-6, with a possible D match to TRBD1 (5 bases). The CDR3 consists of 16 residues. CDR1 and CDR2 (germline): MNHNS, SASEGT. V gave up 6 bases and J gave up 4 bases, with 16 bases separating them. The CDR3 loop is CASSASSRAGANVLTF. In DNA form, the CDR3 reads TGTGCCAGCAGCGCAAGTTCCAGGGCAGGGGCCAACGTCCTGACTTTC.

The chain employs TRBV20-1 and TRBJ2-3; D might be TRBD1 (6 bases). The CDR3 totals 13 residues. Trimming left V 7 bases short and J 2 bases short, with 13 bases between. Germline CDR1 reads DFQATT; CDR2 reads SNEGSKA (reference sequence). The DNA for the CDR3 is TGCAGTGTTATAGACAGGTTCACAGATACGCAGTATTTT. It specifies CSVIDRFTDTQYF.

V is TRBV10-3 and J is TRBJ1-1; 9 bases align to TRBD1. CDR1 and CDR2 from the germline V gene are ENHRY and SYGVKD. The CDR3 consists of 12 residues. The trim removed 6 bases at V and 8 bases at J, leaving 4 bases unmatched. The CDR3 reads CAISMTGGEAFF. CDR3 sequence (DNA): TGTGCCATCAGCATGACAGGGGGGGAAGCTTTCTTT.

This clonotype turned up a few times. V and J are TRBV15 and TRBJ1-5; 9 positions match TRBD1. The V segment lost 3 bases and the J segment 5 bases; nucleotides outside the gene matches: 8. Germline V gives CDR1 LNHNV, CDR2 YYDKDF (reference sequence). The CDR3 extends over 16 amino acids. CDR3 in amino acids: CATSSGQGRQYQPQHF. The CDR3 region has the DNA TGTGCCACCAGCAGCGGACAGGGGCGACAATATCAGCCCCAGCATTTT.

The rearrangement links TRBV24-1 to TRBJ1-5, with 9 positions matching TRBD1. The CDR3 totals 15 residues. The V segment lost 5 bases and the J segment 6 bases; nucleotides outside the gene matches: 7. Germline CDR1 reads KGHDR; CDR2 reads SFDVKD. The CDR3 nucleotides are TGTGCCACCAGTGGTGGGACAGGGAACACTCAGCCCCAGCATTTT. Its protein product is CATSGGTGNTQPQHF.

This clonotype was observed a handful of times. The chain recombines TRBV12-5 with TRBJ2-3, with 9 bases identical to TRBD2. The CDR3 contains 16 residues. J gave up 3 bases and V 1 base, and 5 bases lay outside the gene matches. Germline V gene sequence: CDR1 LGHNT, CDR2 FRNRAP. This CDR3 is CASGLATLAGTDTQYF. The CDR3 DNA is TGTGCTAGTGGTTTGGCTACGCTAGCGGGGACAGATACGCAGTATTTT. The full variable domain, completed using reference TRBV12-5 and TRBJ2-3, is DARVTQTPRHKVTEMGQEVTMRCQPILGHNTVFWYRQTMMQGLELLAYFRNRAPLDDSGMPKDRFSAEMPDATLATLKIQPSEPRDSAVYFCASGLATLAGTDTQYFGPGTRLTVL.

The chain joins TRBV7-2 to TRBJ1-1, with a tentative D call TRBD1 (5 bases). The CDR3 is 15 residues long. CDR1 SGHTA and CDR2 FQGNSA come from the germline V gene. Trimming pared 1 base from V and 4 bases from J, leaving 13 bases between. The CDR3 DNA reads TGTGCCAGCAGCTTAGACGGGATCGGGGGCACTGAAGCTTTCTTT. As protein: CASSLDGIGGTEAFF.

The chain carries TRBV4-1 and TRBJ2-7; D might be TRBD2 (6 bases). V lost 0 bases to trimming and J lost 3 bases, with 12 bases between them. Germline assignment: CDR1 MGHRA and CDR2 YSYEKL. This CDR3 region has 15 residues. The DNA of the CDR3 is TGCGCCAGCAGCCAAGATCGAACTAGCCGCTACGAGCAGTACTTC. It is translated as CASSQDRTSRYEQYF.

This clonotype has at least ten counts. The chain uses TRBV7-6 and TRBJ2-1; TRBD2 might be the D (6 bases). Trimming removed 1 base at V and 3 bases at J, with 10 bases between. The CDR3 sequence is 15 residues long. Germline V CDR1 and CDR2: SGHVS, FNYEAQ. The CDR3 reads CASSLVAGFYNEQFF. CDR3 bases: TGTGCCAGCAGCTTAGTGGCGGGATTCTACAATGAGCAGTTCTTC.